The T cell receptor beta chain described here comes from a study of shared clonotypes between healthy human individuals. V was pared by 4 bases and J by 6 bases, with 10 bases of the junction left unmatched. Looked up from germline, CDR1 is LNHDA and CDR2 is SQIVND (reference sequence). The CDR3 contains 17 residues. Using immunoSEQ multiplex PCR, the repertoire was profiled, and TCRdb retains in-frame clones only, with some absent. This sample yields 2 million to 2.5 million clones, of which approximately 90% are seen a single time; about 0.41% belongs to the top ten. Sequencing was carried out using naive CD4+ T cells from PBMCs. Subset here: CD45RA+ positively selected. This TCR derives from a man aged 18 to 29 in good health. Some clones in this sample may be carry-over from other donors' samples. V and J are TRBV19 and TRBJ2-2, with 11 bases that match TRBD1. The CDR3 DNA reads as TGTGCCAGTAGTAGGACAGGGGGCGAGGTTTTCCCCGGGGAGCTGTTTTTT. Translating gives CASSRTGGEVFPGELFF.